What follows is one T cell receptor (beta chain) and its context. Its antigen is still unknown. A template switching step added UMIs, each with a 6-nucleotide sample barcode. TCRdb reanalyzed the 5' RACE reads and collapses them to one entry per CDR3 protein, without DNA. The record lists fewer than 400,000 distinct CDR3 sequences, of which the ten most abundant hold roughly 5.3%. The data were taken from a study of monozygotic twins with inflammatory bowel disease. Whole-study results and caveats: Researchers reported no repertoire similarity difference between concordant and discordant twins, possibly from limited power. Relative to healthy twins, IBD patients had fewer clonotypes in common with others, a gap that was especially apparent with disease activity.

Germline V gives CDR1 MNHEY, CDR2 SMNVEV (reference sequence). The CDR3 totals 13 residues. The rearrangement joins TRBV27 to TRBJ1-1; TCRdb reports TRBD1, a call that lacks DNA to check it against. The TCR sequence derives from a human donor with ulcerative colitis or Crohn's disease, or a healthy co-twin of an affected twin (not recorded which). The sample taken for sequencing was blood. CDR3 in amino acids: CASSTNRGSEAFF.